Listed below are T cell receptor beta chains from one sample, sequenced in a study of cytomegalovirus exposure and HLA in healthy donors. The data were produced by immunoSEQ multiplex PCR, yet TCRdb's version contains in-frame clones alone and is incomplete. The sample lists 150,000 to 200,000 clones, roughly 80% occurring once. Sequenced material: PBMCs. The receptor set was obtained from a man between 18 and 29 years old in good health and CMV-seronegative. Both conserved end residues are trimmed from each CDR3.

CDR3 length	V gene	J gene	CDR3 protein
12	TRBV6-5	TRBJ2-3	ASSELAGGNTQY
12	TRBV7-9	TRBJ1-4	AGRSGTSGEKLF
11	TRBV7-8	TRBJ2-5	ASRDRDFETQY
17	TRBV2	TRBJ1-1	ASSENYGQGQGGNTEAF
12	TRBV11-2	TRBJ2-7	ASSSLGAKYEQY
12	TRBV7-9	TRBJ2-7	ASSLGGSDRSKY
13	TRBV28	TRBJ1-2	ASSLAGGPNYGYT
16	TRBV4-1	TRBJ2-1	ASSQGGSGGARYNEQF
13	TRBV25-1	TRBJ2-7	ASSPGNRGSYEQY
13	TRBV5-1	TRBJ2-3	ASSLGKSGTDTQY
16	TRBV13	TRBJ2-3	ASSLLLGLQFPTDTQY
16	TRBV5-6	TRBJ2-3	ASSLRWPGLDGTDTQY
15	TRBV4-2	TRBJ1-4	ASSPGQGWGTNEKLF
13	TRBV6-1	NA	ASSLRDSSWYEQY
9	TRBV6-5	TRBJ1-3	ASSRDRIIY
12	TRBV19	TRBJ2-7	ASSIYAGTYEQY
12	TRBV5-1	TRBJ2-2	ATSVAGVAGELF
12	TRBV6-5	TRBJ2-7	ASSAPAEAYEQY
14	TRBV28	TRBJ2-5	ASSLVLGRYQETQY
10	TRBV28	TRBJ2-7	ASRLTGETFL
12	TRBV19	TRBJ1-2	ASSTSGTTRGYT
13	TRBV27	TRBJ2-3	ASSPRRGLTDTQY
16	TRBV25-1	TRBJ2-3	ASSDWGLAGRSTDTQY
12	TRBV6-5	TRBJ2-7	ASSLFRTSDEQY
12	TRBV7-3	TRBJ2-7	ASSLSAGLGEQY
15	TRBV5-5	TRBJ2-3	ASSLFSGGFSTDTQY
13	TRBV5-1	TRBJ2-1	ASSLEASAQGLQF
13	TRBV18	TRBJ2-5	ASSSPGQGEETQY
12	TRBV30	TRBJ2-3	AWSVPGGTDTQY
11	TRBV29-1	TRBJ2-5	SVEDAGWETQY
11	TRBV18	TRBJ1-5	ASSFTAYQPQH
14	TRBV7-3	TRBJ2-5	ASSLKLSGSLETQY
12	TRBV25-1	TRBJ2-5	ASSELGARETQY
13	TRBV2	TRBJ2-3	ASSRLAGITDTQY
12	TRBV5-6	TRBJ2-7	ASSLGLAEYEQY
15	TRBV28	TRBJ1-6	ASSLRQGAIYNSPLH
13	TRBV15	TRBJ2-1	ATSIGAERYNEQF
13	TRBV5-4	TRBJ1-6	ASSLTGGGNSPLH
14	TRBV27	TRBJ2-1	ASKPLTGGLANEQF
15	TRBV4-3	TRBJ2-2	ASSQGGAGGNTGELF
13	TRBV13	TRBJ1-4	ASSIQGGIREKLF